The rows below give T cell receptor beta chains drawn from one sample of a study of T cell changes during pregnancy in multiple sclerosis. Sequencing used immunoSEQ multiplex PCR; TCRdb keeps in-frame clones, though not all of them. The data show under 130,000 clones, roughly nine tenths seen once. Sequences were derived from peripheral blood, sampled after pregnancy. The receptors were sampled from a female donor with multiple sclerosis, enrolled in a pregnancy study. Each CDR3 is given without its conserved first and last residue. Only some rows state a clone size, as once, few, many or a class for expanded clones.

v_gene	j_gene	abundance	CDR3aa
TRBV30	NA	NA	AWTSDYEQY
TRBV11-2	TRBJ2-1	NA	ASSLGTDFNNEQF
TRBV18	TRBJ2-7	NA	ASSNQIVAGEQY
TRBV5-6	TRBJ1-5	NA	ASSLGDRNQPQH
TRBV11-2	TRBJ2-1	NA	ASSPARLTYNEQF
TRBV6-5	TRBJ2-5	NA	ASSYVSSQETQY
TRBV11-1	TRBJ2-5	NA	ASSLVGGAGETQY
TRBV5-1	TRBJ2-5	NA	ASRDREETQY
TRBV18	TRBJ2-6	NA	ASSPQKGNSGANVLT
TRBV7-7	TRBJ2-5	NA	ASSWPLAGREETQY
TRBV5-6	TRBJ2-7	NA	ASSPPGQAYEQY
TRBV6-1	TRBJ1-6	NA	ASSPGGNSPLH
TRBV5-1	TRBJ1-5	NA	ASSPQGDQPQH
TRBV9	TRBJ2-5	NA	ASSEQGAIDRETQY
TRBV5-1	TRBJ2-1	NA	ASSSSGGQGNEQF
TRBV4-2	TRBJ2-3	once	ASSQALAGGRADTQY
TRBV27	TRBJ2-5	NA	ASSLQLAGGQETQY
TRBV21-1	TRBJ1-1	NA	ASSKAQGGEDTEAF
TRBV5-1	TRBJ2-3	NA	ASSSRITADTQY
TRBV6-5	TRBJ2-5	NA	ASSPYVRETQY
TRBV11-2	TRBJ2-1	NA	ASSFGLAESNEQF
TRBV15	TRBJ1-6	few	ATSAGQGPLH
TRBV9	TRBJ1-4	NA	ASSVTGGYEKLF
TRBV2	TRBJ2-2	NA	ASTRAGSAGELF
TRBV6-1	TRBJ1-1	NA	ASSEAKGGAEAF
TRBV5-1	TRBJ1-6	NA	ASSLGERAPLH
TRBV5-1	TRBJ2-1	once	ASSLATPSYNEQF
TRBV25-1	TRBJ1-1	NA	ASRKLAEAF
TRBV6-1	TRBJ1-2	NA	ASISAGGGIYGYT
TRBV4-1	TRBJ2-2	NA	ASQEAGELF
TRBV5-6	TRBJ2-1	NA	ASSPAAGVNNEQF
TRBV2	TRBJ2-7	NA	ASRPDSAYEQY
TRBV9	TRBJ2-2	NA	ASSARTGGNTGELF
TRBV11-2	TRBJ2-1	once	ASSPGVPEQF
TRBV14	TRBJ1-2	NA	ASSQDATDYGYT
TRBV6-5	TRBJ1-1	NA	ASGGGQGVGAEAF
TRBV4-2	TRBJ2-7	NA	ASSQGTSGAVEQY
TRBV19	TRBJ1-6	few	ASSSRTGNGSPLH
TRBV9	TRBJ1-2	NA	ASSVDRGGLPYGYT
TRBV18	TRBJ1-1	NA	ASSQAGAKRFGTEAF
TRBV5-4	TRBJ2-2	many	ASSPGGGQGFGELF
TRBV5-1	TRBJ2-7	NA	ASRQGLAGETYEQY
TRBV2	TRBJ1-5	NA	ASSGQGRQPQH
TRBV19	TRBJ1-2	NA	ASSIASQGAYSYGYT
TRBV10-3	TRBJ2-1	NA	AISEGGPGGVQF
TRBV10-3	TRBJ2-7	NA	AIPTGGKAPPDYEQY
TRBV13	TRBJ1-3	NA	ASSLRTGTGGRNTIY
TRBV5-8	TRBJ1-2	NA	ASSLLPSYGYT
TRBV7-9	TRBJ1-2	NA	ASSRDRGLGYT
TRBV25-1	TRBJ1-6	NA	ASSVALLNSPLH